This entry features one T cell receptor (beta chain) sequence. The antigen is unknown. The sample comes from a study of cytomegalovirus exposure and HLA in healthy donors. Turning to the study itself: Among the approximately 430 donors who were genotyped, about 79% fell in the genetic ancestry cluster that is associated with self-reported Caucasian donors.

Primers included in the PCR were 60 Vbeta and 13 Jbeta primers. Sequencing used immunoSEQ multiplex PCR; TCRdb keeps in-frame clones, though not all of them. Altogether about 160,000 clones are present, roughly four fifths being singletons, with the ten largest covering around 2.5%. The study, taken as a whole, reports: In a later analysis, at a false discovery rate of 0.05, about 17,000 TCR beta sequences matched HLA alleles.

The sequence was obtained from a female donor in good health and CMV-seronegative. The specimen was PBMCs.

CDR3 DNA sequence: TGCGCCAGCAGCGGGGGACAGGGGGCCTCTGAAGCTTTCTTT. It encodes CASSGGQGASEAFF. The chain recombines TRBV5-1 with TRBJ1-1, with 12 bases matching TRBD1. The V gene end was trimmed by 4 bases and the J gene end by 6 bases; junction bases not matched to a gene: 4. The CDR3 runs 14 residues. Germline lookup yields CDR1 SGHRS and CDR2 YFSETQ.